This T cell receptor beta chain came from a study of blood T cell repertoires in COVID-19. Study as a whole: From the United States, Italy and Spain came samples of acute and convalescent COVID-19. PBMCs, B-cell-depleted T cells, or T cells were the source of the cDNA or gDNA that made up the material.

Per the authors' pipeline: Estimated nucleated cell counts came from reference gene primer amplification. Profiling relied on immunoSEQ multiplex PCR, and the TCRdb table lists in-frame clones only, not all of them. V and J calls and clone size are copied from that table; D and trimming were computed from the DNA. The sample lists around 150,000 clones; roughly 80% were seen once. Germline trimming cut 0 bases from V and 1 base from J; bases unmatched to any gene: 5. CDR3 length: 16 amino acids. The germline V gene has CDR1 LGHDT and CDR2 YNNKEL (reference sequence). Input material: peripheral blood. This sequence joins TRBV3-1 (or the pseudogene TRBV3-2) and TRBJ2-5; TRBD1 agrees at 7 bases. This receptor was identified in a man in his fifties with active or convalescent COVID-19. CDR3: CASSQDVRDSQETQYF. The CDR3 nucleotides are TGTGCCAGCAGCCAAGATGTAAGGGACAGCCAAGAGACCCAGTACTTC.